A single sample is the source of the 29 T cell receptor beta chains below, sequenced in a study of T cell changes during pregnancy in multiple sclerosis. Clones were read by immunoSEQ multiplex PCR, and TCRdb kept only the in-frame ones, dropping some. The data show approximately 32,000 clones, roughly 90% seen once. The specimen comprised CD8+ T cells from peripheral blood mononuclear cells, sampled in the first trimester of pregnancy. All receptors come from a female donor with multiple sclerosis, enrolled in a pregnancy study.

This clone was found once. This chain joins TRBV2 and TRBJ2-3, with 8 positions matching TRBD2. The V segment lost 1 base and the J segment 2 bases; nucleotides outside the gene matches: 2. The CDR3 covers 15 residues. Germline values: CDR1 SNHLY, CDR2 FYNNEI. The CDR3 is CASSEGSGNTDTQYF. CDR3 DNA sequence: TGTGCCAGCAGTGAAGGTAGCGGGAACACAGATACGCAGTATTTT.

This chain links TRBV19 with TRBJ1-1; D is possibly TRBD1 (5 bases). This CDR3 spans 16 amino acids. V was trimmed by 6 bases and J by 4 bases, leaving 21 bases between them. The V gene's germline CDR1 is LNHDA and CDR2 SQIVND (reference sequence). The CDR3 DNA is TGTGCCAGTAGCTCCCTGGAGGGGTTGGTAGGCACTGAAGCTTTCTTT. Translation gives CASSSLEGLVGTEAFF.

This clone was counted once. The chain uses TRBV5-8 and TRBJ2-3; TRBD1 is a possible D gene (6 bases). Trimming took off 4 bases at V and 4 bases at J, with 19 bases between the two ends. CDR3 size: 16 residues. Per germline, CDR1 SGHTS and CDR2 YDEGEE. CDR3 sequence reads: CASSPRIAGGADTQYF. The CDR3 coding sequence is TGTGCCAGCAGCCCCCGTATCGCTGGGGGCGCAGATACGCAGTATTTT.

The chain joins TRBV30 to TRBJ1-5; 7 bases line up with TRBD1. The CDR3 contains 16 residues. Germline V gene sequence: CDR1 GTSNPN, CDR2 SVGIG (reference sequence). With 4 bases clipped from V and 2 bases from J, the junction kept 11 bases outside the gene matches. CDR3: CAWTHTGVAGNQPQHF. As DNA, the CDR3 is TGTGCCTGGACCCACACAGGGGTTGCTGGCAATCAGCCCCAGCATTTT.

The chain uses TRBV28 and TRBJ2-7, with a possible D match to TRBD1 (6 bases). The CDR3 runs to 15 residues. Trimming left V 5 bases short and J 0 bases short, with 14 bases between. Germline CDR1 reads MDHEN; CDR2 reads SYDVKM. CDR3 sequence (DNA): TGTGCCAGCAGTCCCCCTTGGGACACCTCCTACGAGCAGTACTTC. Translation gives CASSPPWDTSYEQYF.

This clone has only a few counts. V gene TRBV6-1 combines with J gene TRBJ2-3, with D unresolved. Germline assignment: CDR1 MNHNS and CDR2 SASEGT. Trimming removed 2 bases at V and 2 bases at J, with 8 bases between. This CDR3 contains 14 residues. CDR3 coding DNA: TGTGCCAGCAGTGAAAAGCCCGACACAGATACGCAGTATTTT. Its translation: CASSEKPDTDTQYF.

The chain carries TRBV27 and TRBJ2-5, with 9 bases matching TRBD2. This CDR3 spans 16 amino acids. J was trimmed by 5 bases and V by 0 bases; bases with no gene match: 7. Per germline, CDR1 MNHEY and CDR2 SMNVEV (reference sequence). This chain's CDR3 is CASSLSGTSLGETQYF. The CDR3 region has the DNA TGTGCCAGCAGTTTATCGGGGACTAGCCTCGGGGAGACCCAGTACTTC.

The rearrangement links TRBV30 to TRBJ1-6; possible D gene TRBD1, 5 bases. Looked up from germline, CDR1 is GTSNPN and CDR2 is SVGIG (reference sequence). The length of the CDR3 is 14 residues. The V and J ends lost 1 base and 10 bases respectively, with 14 bases between them. CDR3 in DNA: TGTGCCTGGAGTGCGCCAGGGAAGGGATCACCCCTCCACTTT. The encoded protein is CAWSAPGKGSPLHF.

The chain recombines TRBV19 with TRBJ1-1, with no clear D. Germline assignment: CDR1 LNHDA and CDR2 SQIVND (reference sequence). The CDR3 is 16 amino acids. Trimming pared 1 base from V and 6 bases from J, leaving 18 bases between. The chain's CDR3 is CASSIGYGVKDAEAFF. The CDR3 region has the DNA TGTGCCAGTAGTATAGGGTACGGGGTGAAGGACGCTGAAGCTTTCTTT. Drawing the rest from reference TRBV19 and TRBJ1-1, the complete variable domain is DGGITQSPKYLFRKEGQNVTLSCEQNLNHDAMYWYRQDPGQGLRLIYYSQIVNDFQKGDIAEGYSVSREKKESFPLTVTSAQKNPTAFYLCASSIGYGVKDAEAFFGQGTRLTVV.

The genes are TRBV6-1 and TRBJ1-4, with D hard to call. Germline values: CDR1 MNHNS, CDR2 SASEGT. The CDR3 runs 14 residues. V lost 5 bases, J lost 0 bases, and 7 bases lay in between. CDR3: CASSYIATNEKLFF. The CDR3 region has the DNA TGTGCCAGCAGTTATATTGCAACTAATGAAAAACTGTTTTTT.

The V gene is TRBV27, the J gene TRBJ2-3, with 9 bases lining up with TRBD2. The germline gives CDR1 MNHEY, CDR2 SMNVEV (reference sequence). Trimming took 6 bases from V and 1 from J; bases not matched to a gene: 5. CDR3 length: 15 residues. CDR3: CASRIAGVGTDTQYF. DNA for the CDR3: TGTGCCAGCAGGATAGCGGGAGTTGGCACAGATACGCAGTATTTT.

This chain uses TRBV19 with TRBJ1-1, with 7 bases lining up with TRBD1. Germline V gene lookup returns CDR1 LNHDA and CDR2 SQIVND (reference sequence). CDR3 length: 15 residues. J lost 5 bases, V lost 5 bases, and 11 bases had no gene match. CDR3 sequence reads: CASSVERGLGTEAFF. The CDR3 nucleotides are TGTGCCAGTAGTGTCGAGAGGGGGCTGGGGACTGAAGCTTTCTTT.

The chain uses TRBV5-1 and TRBJ2-3; 14 nucleotides align to TRBD2. Trimming cost V 6 bases and J 1 base; bases outside gene matches: 7. The CDR3 has 17 amino acids. Germline V gene lookup returns CDR1 SGHRS and CDR2 YFSETQ. CDR3 amino acids: CASTRTSGRYGTDTQYF. The DNA of the CDR3 is TGCGCCAGCACCCGGACTAGCGGGAGGTACGGCACAGATACGCAGTATTTT. Looking up the rest from reference TRBV5-1 and TRBJ2-3 gives the full variable domain: KAGVTQTPRYLIKTRGQQVTLSCSPISGHRSVSWYQQTPGQGLQFLFEYFSETQRNKGNFPGRFSGRQFSNSRSEMNVSTLELGDSALYLCASTRTSGRYGTDTQYFGPGTRLTVL.

The rearrangement uses TRBV5-8 and TRBJ1-4; D is unclear. The CDR3 has 17 amino acids. With 5 bases removed from V and 7 bases from J, the gap between germline ends came to 24 bases. CDR1 and CDR2 (germline): SGHTS, YDEGEE. CDR3 amino acids: CASSVGGELLAGEKLFF. The CDR3 DNA reads as TGTGCCAGCAGTGTCGGCGGGGAATTACTGGCGGGTGAAAAACTGTTTTTT.

The genes are TRBV7-6 and TRBJ2-7, with D possibly matching TRBD2 (6 bases). V lost 1 base to trimming and J lost 5 bases, with 15 bases between them. Germline V lookup: CDR1 SGHVS, CDR2 FNYEAQ. The CDR3 totals 15 residues. The CDR3 protein is CASSLGSGSSHEQYF. As DNA, the CDR3 is TGTGCCAGCAGCTTAGGTTCCGGGAGCAGCCACGAGCAGTACTTC.

This clone was counted only a few times. The genes are TRBV19 and TRBJ1-2; 7 bases line up with TRBD1. The ends lost 9 bases at V and 0 bases at J; junction bases unmatched: 7. Germline-derived CDR1 and CDR2 are LNHDA and SQIVND (reference sequence). This CDR3 is 14 amino acids long. CDR3: CASGTAPSNYGYTF. CDR3 DNA sequence: TGTGCCAGCGGGACAGCGCCTTCTAACTATGGCTACACCTTC.

The chain has TRBV28 and TRBJ2-7; 8 positions agree with TRBD1. V lost 2 bases and J lost 0; bases outside the gene matches: 6. The CDR3 contains 16 residues. The germline gives CDR1 MDHEN, CDR2 SYDVKM. The DNA of the CDR3 is TGTGCCAGCAGTTTAGCTCTGGACAGGGCCTCCTACGAGCAGTACTTC. It translates to CASSLALDRASYEQYF.

The rearrangement uses TRBV27 and TRBJ2-7, with D possibly matching TRBD2 (5 bases). This CDR3 comprises 12 residues. V was pared by 5 bases and J by 5 bases, with 10 bases between. Germline CDR1 and CDR2: MNHEY and SMNVEV (reference sequence). The CDR3 nucleotides read TGTGCCAGCAGTCCCAGAGGGCACGAGCAGTACTTC. Protein: CASSPRGHEQYF.

Relative to its sample, this clone is medium-sized (0.01 to 0.1%). The gene calls are TRBV11-3 and TRBJ2-1, with D possibly being TRBD1 (6 bases). Deletions cut 1 base from V and 6 bases from J, with 25 bases between. CDR3 length: 19 residues. The germline CDR1 and CDR2 sequences are SGHNT and YENEEA. The CDR3 protein is CASSLVVGASPKSGNEQFF. The CDR3 DNA follows: TGTGCCAGCAGCTTAGTAGTGGGGGCCTCCCCCAAGTCCGGCAATGAGCAGTTCTTC.

This chain uses TRBV27 with TRBJ2-5; 14 bases match TRBD2. Germline V gene lookup returns CDR1 MNHEY and CDR2 SMNVEV (reference sequence). The CDR3 consists of 18 residues. Trimming cost V 6 bases and J 0 bases; bases outside gene matches: 9. CDR3 protein: CASSAGTSGRRYQETQYF. CDR3 sequence (DNA): TGTGCCAGCAGCGCCGGGACTAGCGGGAGAAGATACCAAGAGACCCAGTACTTC.

This chain uses TRBV27 with TRBJ2-1, with 7 bases that match TRBD2. The ends lost 7 bases at V and 6 bases at J; junction bases unmatched: 9. The CDR3 covers 14 residues. CDR1 is MNHEY and CDR2 is SMNVEV in the germline V gene (reference sequence). This CDR3 reads CASTPWEGLNEQFF. The DNA of the CDR3 is TGTGCCAGCACCCCGTGGGAGGGCCTCAATGAGCAGTTCTTC.

This clone was found once. The gene calls are TRBV11-1 and TRBJ2-1, with 7 bases identical to TRBD1. The CDR3 is 17 amino acids. Germline-derived CDR1 and CDR2 are SGHAT and FQDESV (reference sequence). Trimming at V came to 2 bases and at J to 5 bases, leaving 12 bases not matched to a gene. The CDR3 DNA sequence: TGTGCCAGCAGCTTATGGCTATCGGGACAGAGAAACAATGAGCAGTTCTTC. As protein: CASSLWLSGQRNNEQFF.

V usage is TRBV29-1 and J usage is TRBJ2-1, with 12 bases identical to TRBD2. The CDR3 covers 14 residues. V lost 6 bases, J lost 8 bases, and 8 bases stayed unmatched. The germline V gene encodes CDR1 SQVTM and CDR2 ANQGSEA. CDR3 in DNA: TGCAGCGTAACAGGACTAGCGGGGATGGATGAGCAGTTCTTC. This encodes CSVTGLAGMDEQFF.

The chain recombines TRBV27 with TRBJ1-4; D gene ambiguous. In germline, CDR1 is MNHEY, CDR2 SMNVEV (reference sequence). V lost 0 bases to trimming and J lost 3 bases, with 8 bases between them. The length of the CDR3 is 15 residues. The CDR3 protein is CASSLSPGANEKLFF. Here the CDR3 DNA reads TGTGCCAGCAGTTTATCACCGGGAGCTAATGAAAAACTGTTTTTT.

The chain links TRBV30 to TRBJ2-1, with a possible D match to TRBD1 (7 bases). Germline CDR1 GTSNPN, CDR2 SVGIG (reference sequence). CDR3 length: 14 amino acids. With 0 bases removed from V and 5 bases from J, the gap between germline ends came to 11 bases. The CDR3 here is CAWSVEGADNEQFF. CDR3 nucleotide sequence: TGTGCCTGGAGTGTGGAGGGGGCGGACAATGAGCAGTTCTTC.

This clone has just one count. J is TRBJ1-3 and V is TRBV5-6; weak D call: TRBD1 (5 bases). Trimming stripped 4 bases from V and 3 bases from J, with 11 bases between. The V gene's germline CDR1 is SGHDT and CDR2 YYEEEE. This CDR3 contains 14 residues. DNA for the CDR3: TGTGCCAGCAGCATGGGACTCAGTGGAAACACCATATATTTT. Translation: CASSMGLSGNTIYF.

This chain connects TRBV19 to TRBJ2-7, with unresolved D. CDR3 size: 14 residues. V was shortened by 5 bases and J by 0 bases, with 11 bases between the two germline ends. Germline CDR1 is LNHDA and CDR2 is SQIVND (reference sequence). The CDR3 bases are TGTGCCAGTAGTTGGAGTACTGACTCCTACGAGCAGTACTTC. This translates into CASSWSTDSYEQYF.

This clone was seen a few times. V usage is TRBV4-3 and J usage is TRBJ1-1; tentative D call: TRBD1 (5 bases). V dropped 0 bases and J dropped 3 bases, with 11 bases sitting between them. CDR1 LGHNA and CDR2 YSLEER come from the germline V gene. The CDR3 sequence is 15 residues long. CDR3 in amino acids: CASSQDYRTYTEAFF. Written as DNA, the CDR3 is TGCGCCAGCAGCCAAGATTACAGGACATACACTGAAGCTTTCTTT.

V and J are TRBV28 and TRBJ2-7; TRBD2 matches at 9 bases. V shed 2 bases and J 4 bases; nucleotides not matched to a gene: 9. Per germline, CDR1 MDHEN and CDR2 SYDVKM. CDR3 size: 16 residues. In nucleotides, the CDR3 is TGTGCCAGCAGTTTAAGTCCGGCTAGCGGGATGTACGAGCAGTACTTC. It encodes CASSLSPASGMYEQYF.